This entry lists 21 T cell receptor beta chains sequenced from one sample in a study of T cells of healthy individuals. One entry per CDR3 protein results from TCRdb running MiXCR on the 5' RACE reads. The sample yields around 53,000 distinct CDR3 sequences, 14% to 15% seen once. The receptors were gathered from a human donor in good health.

In this sample, this clonotype turned up many times. The chain carries TRBV6-4 and TRBJ2-1; 10 bases fit TRBD2. V dropped 3 bases and J dropped 4; count of bases not matched to a gene: 3. Per the germline V gene, CDR1 is MRHNA and CDR2 is SNTAGT. The CDR3 has 15 amino acids. The CDR3 here is CASSESSGSYNEQFF. The DNA of the CDR3 is TGTGCCAGCAGTGAGTCTAGCGGGAGTTACAATGAGCAGTTCTTC.

This clonotype occurred a few times. The gene calls are TRBV5-6 and TRBJ2-1; possibly TRBD1 for D (5 bases). This CDR3 spans 14 amino acids. The germline V and J ends were trimmed by 4 bases and 4 bases, with 12 bases remaining between them. Germline CDR1 SGHDT, CDR2 YYEEEE. DNA for the CDR3: TGTGCCAGCAGCCCAAGACCAGGGTACAATGAGCAGTTCTTC. The encoded protein is CASSPRPGYNEQFF.

The rearrangement links TRBV6-1 to TRBJ2-1, with 9 bases fitting TRBD2. This CDR3 spans 14 amino acids. Germline V gene data show CDR1 as MNHNS and CDR2 as SASEGT. V dropped 4 bases and J dropped 7; count of bases not matched to a gene: 5. This chain's CDR3 is CASSAGTSRNEQFF. CDR3 DNA: TGTGCCAGCAGTGCGGGGACTAGCAGGAATGAGCAGTTCTTC.

The CDR3 DNA reads TGTGCCATCAGTGGAGCGGGACAGGGTCCCGAAGAGACCCAGTACTTC. The encoded protein is CAISGAGQGPEETQYF. This chain joins TRBV10-3 and TRBJ2-5; 9 bases fit TRBD1. CDR3 length: 16 residues. Germline lookup yields CDR1 ENHRY and CDR2 SYGVKD. V shed 4 bases, J shed 3 bases, and the junction held 9 bases outside the gene matches.

This clonotype has a handful of counts. The V and J genes are TRBV2 and TRBJ2-1; 11 bases are a match to TRBD2. V trimming: 5 bases; J trimming: 6 bases; junction bases outside the gene matches: 6. This CDR3 spans 15 amino acids. Germline values: CDR1 SNHLY, CDR2 FYNNEI. CDR3 nucleotide sequence: TGTGCCAGCAGTCAACTAGCGGGAGTCAGCAATGAGCAGTTCTTC. It encodes CASSQLAGVSNEQFF. The full variable domain, completed using reference TRBV2 and TRBJ2-1, is EPEVTQTPSHQVTQMGQEVILRCVPISNHLYFYWYRQILGQKVEFLVSFYNNEISEKSEIFDDQFSVERPDGSNFTLKIRSTKLEDSAMYFCASSQLAGVSNEQFFGPGTRLTVL.

The chain is built from TRBV10-3 and TRBJ2-7; possible D gene TRBD1, 6 bases. The germline V gene has CDR1 ENHRY and CDR2 SYGVKD. V dropped 3 bases and J dropped 6 bases, with 12 bases sitting between them. This CDR3 spans 13 amino acids. CDR3 sequence reads: CAISEYTGREQYF. The CDR3 region has the DNA TGTGCCATCAGTGAATATACAGGGCGCGAGCAGTACTTC.

Only one count was recorded for this clonotype. Since a much larger clone is just one base distant, this may be a read error. The chain uses TRBV11-2 and TRBJ2-1; 12 bases line up with TRBD2. This CDR3 is built from 15 residues. Germline V gene data show CDR1 as SGHAT and CDR2 as FQNNGV. This chain's CDR3 is CVSALAGGSYNEQFF. The DNA for the CDR3 is TGTGTCAGCGCACTAGCGGGAGGATCCTACAATGAGCAGTTCTTC.

This clonotype showed up many times. The chain recombines TRBV12-5 with TRBJ2-2, with a tentative D call TRBD2 (6 bases). Between the trimmed V and J ends, which lost 0 bases and 0 bases, there was a span of 11 bases. The germline CDR1 and CDR2 sequences are LGHNT and FRNRAP. The CDR3 has 17 amino acids. The DNA of the CDR3 is TGTGCTAGTGGTTTGGTACAGGTAGCGGCGAACACCGGGGAGCTGTTTTTT. Its protein product is CASGLVQVAANTGELFF.

In this sample, this clonotype turned up a few times. This chain links TRBV2 with TRBJ1-2, with a tentative D call TRBD1 (5 bases). The CDR3 sequence is 15 residues long. The V end was cut by 6 bases, the J end by 7 bases, with 21 bases between. Germline loops: CDR1 SNHLY, CDR2 FYNNEI. CDR3 coding DNA: TGTGCCAGCAGGGCTGCCGGGGCGGGTTATATTGGCTACACCTTC. Translation gives CASRAAGAGYIGYTF.

The V gene is TRBV25-1, the J gene TRBJ2-6; D ambiguous. V was cut by 2 bases and J by 2 bases, with 7 bases left in between. CDR1 MGHDK and CDR2 SYGVNS come from the germline V gene. This CDR3 is 15 amino acids long. CDR3 protein: CASSEARAGANVLTF. The DNA for the CDR3 is TGTGCCAGCAGTGAAGCAAGGGCTGGGGCCAACGTCCTGACTTTC.

The table lists this clonotype with many counts. J is TRBJ2-5 and V is TRBV7-2; a possible D gene is TRBD2 (6 bases). The CDR3 is made up of 14 amino acids. The germline V gene encodes CDR1 SGHTA and CDR2 FQGNSA. The V end was cut by 0 bases, the J end by 4 bases, with 9 bases between. In DNA, the CDR3 is TGTGCCAGCAGCTTAGCCCAGACTAGAGAGACCCAGTACTTC. Protein: CASSLAQTRETQYF.

This clonotype was recorded at least ten times. The J gene is TRBJ1-3, the V gene TRBV6-6; tentative D call: TRBD1 (5 bases). Germline V gene data show CDR1 as MNHNY and CDR2 as SVGAGI (reference sequence). Trimming removed 5 bases at V and 5 bases at J, with 13 bases between. The CDR3 is 14 residues long. In nucleotides, the CDR3 is TGTGCCAGCAGTCCCCGGGGCAGCAGAAACACCATATATTTT. Translated, it gives CASSPRGSRNTIYF.

This clonotype has only a few counts. The gene calls are TRBV9 and TRBJ2-1; D possibly corresponds to TRBD2 (6 bases). CDR1 SGDLS and CDR2 YYNGEE come from the germline V gene. The CDR3 extends over 15 amino acids. Between the trimmed V and J ends, which lost 0 bases and 0 bases, there was a span of 7 bases. In nucleotides, the CDR3 is TGTGCCAGCAGCGTAGCGGGGGACTCCTACAATGAGCAGTTCTTC. Encoded protein: CASSVAGDSYNEQFF. The variable domain in full, completed from reference TRBV9 and TRBJ2-1, reads DSGVTQTPKHLITATGQRVTLRCSPRSGDLSVYWYQQSLDQGLQFLIQYYNGEERAKGNILERFSAQQFPDLHSELNLSSLELGDSALYFCASSVAGDSYNEQFFGPGTRLTVL.

Ten or more counts support this clonotype. This sequence joins TRBV2 and TRBJ2-5; D remains unclear. The germline gives CDR1 SNHLY, CDR2 FYNNEI. There are 10 residues in the CDR3. V lost 9 bases and J 6 bases, leaving 8 bases between the germline ends. This CDR3 is CASVSKTQYF. DNA for the CDR3: TGTGCCAGTGTGTCGAAGACCCAGTACTTC.

At least ten counts were recorded for this clonotype. Its ends do not fully match the called genes, so a read error is possible. This chain connects TRBV4-2 to TRBJ1-1, with D possibly TRBD1 on 5 matching bases. This CDR3 spans 18 amino acids. Germline V gene sequence: CDR1 LGHNA, CDR2 YNFKEQ. CDR3 sequence reads: CASSQDPFGGGLNTEAFF. CDR3 nucleotides: TGTGCCAGCAGCCAAGATCCGTTCGGCGGGGGACTGAATACTGAAGCTTTCTTT.

This clonotype was counted ten times or more. The rearrangement links TRBV6-2 or TRBV6-3 to TRBJ1-1; D remains unclear. This CDR3 contains 13 residues. The germline V gene encodes CDR1 MNHEY and CDR2 SVGEGT. V was cut by 5 bases and J by 1 base, with 8 bases left in between. The CDR3 sequence: CASSDGSNTEAFF. The CDR3 bases are TGTGCCAGCAGTGACGGGTCGAACACTGAAGCTTTCTTT.

This clonotype was found many times. The chain couples TRBV14 to TRBJ2-7; TRBD1 or TRBD2 may be the D gene (6 bases each). CDR1 is SGHDN, CDR2 FVKESK, per germline. Trimming cost V 4 bases and J 6 bases, with 13 bases left between them. The CDR3 has 13 amino acids. The DNA of the CDR3 is TGTGCCAGCAGCCGACGGGGGCCGGCCGAGCAGTACTTC. Encoded protein: CASSRRGPAEQYF.

The CDR3 DNA is TGCGCCAGCAGCTTGGCCCCTGGGACTAGCGGGGGGAACACCGGGGAGCTGTTTTTT. Translation gives CASSLAPGTSGGNTGELFF. This sequence joins TRBV5-1 and TRBJ2-2, with 14 bases identical to TRBD2. This CDR3 comprises 19 residues. Germline assignment: CDR1 SGHRS and CDR2 YFSETQ. Trimming at V came to 0 bases and at J to 1 base, leaving 5 bases not matched to a gene.

This clonotype has a count of ten or more. The J gene is TRBJ1-1, the V gene TRBV5-6, with D uncertain. There are 13 residues in the CDR3. CDR1 is SGHDT, CDR2 YYEEEE, per germline. Trimming shortened V by 0 bases and J by 1 base, and 4 bases separated the two germline ends. The chain's CDR3 is CASSLAPNTEAFF. The CDR3 DNA sequence: TGTGCCAGCAGCTTGGCTCCGAACACTGAAGCTTTCTTT.

The gene calls are TRBV24-1 and TRBJ2-5, with unresolved D. V lost 4 bases and J 5 bases, leaving 13 bases between the germline ends. CDR3 length: 14 amino acids. The germline V gene has CDR1 KGHDR and CDR2 SFDVKD. In nucleotides, the CDR3 is TGTGCCACCAGTGACCGTTATACGTCTGAGACCCAGTACTTC. Protein product: CATSDRYTSETQYF.

The chain is built from TRBV6-8 and TRBJ2-7; 8 bases line up with TRBD1. The germline gives CDR1 MNHGY, CDR2 SAAAGT. The trim removed 6 bases at V and 0 bases at J, leaving 7 bases unmatched. This CDR3 has 15 residues. The CDR3 DNA is TGTGCCAGCAGAAAGACAGGGGCCCACTCCTACGAGCAGTACTTC. It is translated as CASRKTGAHSYEQYF.